This TCR beta chain was profiled in a study of CD8+ T cells in alopecia areata. Study conclusions and caveats: Normal-skin resident alphabeta T cells also appear among scalp sample sequences.

Sequencing used cDNA as its template, made by extracting RNA and reverse transcribing it. Some clones are missing from TCRdb's copy, which holds only in-frame ones; the method was immunoSEQ multiplex PCR. Among 85,000 to 110,000 clones listed, roughly half were seen once. Germline loops: CDR1 SGHRS, CDR2 YFSETQ. J lost 5 bases, V lost 5 bases, and 7 bases had no gene match. The CDR3 is 14 residues long. As concerns this clone: The antigen remains undetermined.

PBMCs, the starting material, were the source of sorted CD4+ and CD8+ T cells. This TCR came from a human donor in good health. The chain uses TRBV5-1 and TRBJ2-5, with 9 bases that match TRBD1. Material: CD4+ T cells sorted from blood. The CDR3 DNA follows: TGCGCCAGCAGTCCACAGGGGGCACGGGAGACCCAGTACTTC. Translating gives CASSPQGARETQYF.